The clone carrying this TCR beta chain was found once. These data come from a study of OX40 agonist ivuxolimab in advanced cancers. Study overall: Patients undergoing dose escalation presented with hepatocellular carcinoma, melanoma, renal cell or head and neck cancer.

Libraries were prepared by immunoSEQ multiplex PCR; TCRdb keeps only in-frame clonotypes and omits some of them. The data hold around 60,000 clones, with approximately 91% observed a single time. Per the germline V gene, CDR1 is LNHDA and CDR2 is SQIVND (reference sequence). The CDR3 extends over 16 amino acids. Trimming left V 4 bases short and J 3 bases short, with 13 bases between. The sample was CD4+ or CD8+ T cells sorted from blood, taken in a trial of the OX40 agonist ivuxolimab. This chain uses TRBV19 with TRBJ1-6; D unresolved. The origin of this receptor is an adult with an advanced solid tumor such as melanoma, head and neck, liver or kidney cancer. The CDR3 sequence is CASSTLVGSYNSPLHF. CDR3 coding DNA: TGTGCCAGTAGTACCCTCGTGGGAAGCTATAATTCACCCCTCCACTTT.